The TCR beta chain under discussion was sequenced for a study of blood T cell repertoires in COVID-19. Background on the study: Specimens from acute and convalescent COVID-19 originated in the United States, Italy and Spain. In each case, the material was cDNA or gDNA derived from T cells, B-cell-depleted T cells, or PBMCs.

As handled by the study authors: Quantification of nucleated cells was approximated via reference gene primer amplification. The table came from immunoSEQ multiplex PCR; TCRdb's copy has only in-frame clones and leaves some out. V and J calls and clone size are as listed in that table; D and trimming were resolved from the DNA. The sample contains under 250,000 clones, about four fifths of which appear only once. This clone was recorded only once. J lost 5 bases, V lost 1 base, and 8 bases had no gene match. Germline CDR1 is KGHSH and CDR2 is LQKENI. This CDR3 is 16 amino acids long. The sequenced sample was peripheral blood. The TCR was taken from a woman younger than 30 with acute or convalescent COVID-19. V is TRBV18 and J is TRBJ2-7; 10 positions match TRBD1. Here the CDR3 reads CASSPLRGTGDNEQYF. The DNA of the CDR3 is TGTGCCAGCTCACCACTTCGGGGGACAGGGGACAACGAGCAGTACTTC.